The 8 T cell receptor beta chains listed next were all sequenced from one sample in a study of control samples from healthy donors and cancer patients (dated by TCRdb to about 2020). Libraries were made using the immunoSEQ multiplex PCR assay. Sourced from immuneACCESS, this table was stored by TCRdb with only in-frame sequences that have V and J called. A share of the clones is absent; for the studies checked, an unresolved V gene accounts for under half, and the remainder has no known explanation. In this sample the table shows roughly 30,000 clones, about 94% of which occur a single time. 1.7% of the sample belongs to the ten largest clones. Sequencing was done on a sample of PBMCs. Source of these receptors: a man aged 40-55 years with colorectal cancer.

The chain has TRBV5-1 and TRBJ2-7; D is unclear. Germline lookup yields CDR1 SGHRS and CDR2 YFSETQ. Trimming stripped 0 bases from V and 5 bases from J, with 15 bases between. The CDR3 spans 15 residues. CDR3 protein: CASSLGSEIVHEQYF. The CDR3 nucleotides are TGCGCCAGCAGCTTGGGGTCCGAGATAGTCCACGAGCAGTACTTC.

The rearrangement uses TRBV2 and TRBJ2-3; D is uncertain. In germline, CDR1 is SNHLY, CDR2 FYNNEI. The CDR3 sequence is 14 residues long. V was shortened by 3 bases and J by 6 bases, with 13 bases between the two germline ends. CDR3 DNA: TGTGCCAGCAGTGACTTTAATAGCCGGGATACGCAGTATTTT. Translated, it gives CASSDFNSRDTQYF.

In nucleotides, the CDR3 is TGCGCCAGCAGCCAACAGGGGCCGAACACCGGGGAGCTGTTTTTT. Encoded protein: CASSQQGPNTGELFF. The chain carries TRBV5-1 and TRBJ2-2, with 7 bases that match TRBD1. Trimming at V came to 4 bases and at J to 0 bases, leaving 3 bases not matched to a gene. This CDR3 has 15 amino acids. CDR1 SGHRS and CDR2 YFSETQ come from the germline V gene.

The chain is built from TRBV3-1 (or the pseudogene TRBV3-2) and TRBJ2-4; D is ambiguous. The V gene lost 3 bases and the J gene lost 0 bases, with 9 bases spanning the gap. The CDR3 has 15 residues. Germline lookup yields CDR1 LGHDT and CDR2 YNNKEL (reference sequence). CDR3 DNA sequence: TGTGCCAGCAGCCATCCATCCGAAGCCAAAAACATTCAGTACTTC. It encodes CASSHPSEAKNIQYF.

This chain uses TRBV5-4 with TRBJ2-1; D gene unclear. Looked up from germline, CDR1 is SGHNT and CDR2 is YYREEE (reference sequence). V was pared by 0 bases and J by 9 bases, with 7 bases between. The CDR3 extends over 12 amino acids. The CDR3 DNA is TGTGCCAGCAGCTTGGGACGGAGTGAGCAGTTCTTC. It encodes CASSLGRSEQFF. The full variable domain, in which reference TRBV5-4 and TRBJ2-1 provide the parts outside the CDR3, is ETGVTQSPTHLIKTRGQQVTLRCSSQSGHNTVSWYQQALGQGPQFIFQYYREEENGRGNFPPRFSGLQFPNYSSELNVNALELDDSALYLCASSLGRSEQFFGPGTRLTVL.

This clone was seen a few times. The chain recombines TRBV7-2 with TRBJ1-2; perhaps TRBD1 as D (5 bases). CDR1 is SGHTA and CDR2 is FQGNSA in the germline V gene. This CDR3 region has 15 residues. Trimming removed 5 bases from V and 8 bases from J, with 21 bases in between. The CDR3 loop reads CASSPGLGGAGGYTF. Here the CDR3 DNA reads TGTGCCAGCAGCCCCGGGTTGGGAGGGGCGGGGGGCTACACCTTC.

CDR3 sequence reads: CASSLRETGELFF. In nucleotides, the CDR3 is TGTGCCAGCAGCTTACGCGAGACCGGGGAGCTGTTTTTT. The chain has TRBV7-8 and TRBJ2-2; D unclear. Germline-derived CDR1 and CDR2 are SGHVS and FQNEAQ. V was shortened by 2 bases and J by 5 bases, with 6 bases between the two germline ends. The CDR3 loop spans 13 amino acids.

The chain uses TRBV5-8 and TRBJ2-3, with TRBD2 matching 8 bases. Losses at the gene ends were 0 bases for V and 4 bases for J; bases not matched to a gene: 10. This CDR3 has 17 residues. The germline CDR1 and CDR2 sequences are SGHTS and YDEGEE. The DNA of the CDR3 is TGTGCCAGCAGCTTGGGTAGAATCGCGGGGGGATCAGATACGCAGTATTTT. Protein: CASSLGRIAGGSDTQYF.